A single sample gave rise to the 27 T cell receptor beta chains below, sequenced in a study of OX40 agonist ivuxolimab in advanced cancers. Clones were sequenced by immunoSEQ multiplex PCR, and TCRdb holds only the in-frame ones, with some missing. This sample has more than 80,000 clones, with around nine tenths found just once. Sequenced material: CD4+ or CD8+ T cells sorted from blood, taken in a trial of the OX40 agonist ivuxolimab. Source of these receptors: an adult with an advanced solid tumor such as melanoma, head and neck, liver or kidney cancer.

To note about this clone: One end of the junction fails to match germline, which may point to a read error. CDR3 in DNA: TGTGCCAGCGGCTTGCAAGGGGTTTATTGGCACACTGAAGCTTTCTTT. It specifies CASGLQGVYWHTEAFF. The V and J genes are TRBV5-8 and TRBJ1-1, with a tentative D call TRBD1 (5 bases). The CDR3 sequence is 16 residues long. CDR1 and CDR2 from the germline V gene are SGHTS and YDEGEE.

The chain employs TRBV5-1 and TRBJ2-1; TRBD2 matches at 8 bases. With 5 bases clipped from V and 0 bases from J, the junction kept 4 bases outside the gene matches. This CDR3 comprises 15 residues. Germline V gene lookup returns CDR1 SGHRS and CDR2 YFSETQ. CDR3 nucleotide sequence: TGCGCCAGCAGGTCCACTAGCGGCTCCTACAATGAGCAGTTCTTC. Translation gives CASRSTSGSYNEQFF. Supplemented by reference TRBV5-1 and TRBJ2-1, the full variable domain reads KAGVTQTPRYLIKTRGQQVTLSCSPISGHRSVSWYQQTPGQGLQFLFEYFSETQRNKGNFPGRFSGRQFSNSRSEMNVSTLELGDSALYLCASRSTSGSYNEQFFGPGTRLTVL.

This chain connects TRBV5-1 to TRBJ1-4; TRBD1 matches 9 bases. The germline V gene has CDR1 SGHRS and CDR2 YFSETQ. This CDR3 comprises 15 residues. After removal of 3 bases from V and 8 bases from J, the junction contained 8 bases not matched to a gene. The CDR3 protein is CASSSQTGGDEKLFF. DNA of the CDR3: TGCGCCAGCAGCTCACAGACAGGGGGGGACGAAAAACTGTTTTTT.

The rearrangement joins TRBV11-2 to TRBJ1-2; D gene ambiguous. Germline V gives CDR1 SGHAT, CDR2 FQNNGV. The V end was cut by 5 bases, the J end by 7 bases, with 14 bases between. The CDR3 extends over 13 amino acids. CDR3 protein: CASSLRQISGYTF. CDR3 DNA sequence: TGTGCCAGCAGCCTCCGGCAGATTAGTGGCTACACCTTC.

This chain uses TRBV30 with TRBJ1-2; tentatively, D is TRBD1 (5 bases). V lost 2 bases to trimming and J lost 8 bases, with 9 bases between them. The CDR3 is 11 amino acids. The germline V gene has CDR1 GTSNPN and CDR2 SVGIG (reference sequence). This CDR3 is CAWSQGGGYTF. The CDR3 coding sequence is TGTGCCTGGAGTCAGGGAGGGGGCTACACCTTC.

This clone was observed a single time. The chain couples TRBV19 to TRBJ2-5; either TRBD1 or TRBD2 may fit D (5 bases each). The germline V gene has CDR1 LNHDA and CDR2 SQIVND (reference sequence). V lost 6 bases, J lost 4 bases, and 15 bases lay in between. CDR3 length equals 14 residues. CDR3 residues: CASSLQGEGETQYF. DNA for the CDR3: TGTGCCAGTAGCCTCCAGGGTGAGGGAGAGACCCAGTACTTC.

V usage is TRBV6-7 and J usage is TRBJ2-7; D unclear. TRBV6-7 is an ORF, with its function uncertain. This CDR3 contains 16 residues. With 0 bases removed from V and 3 bases from J, the gap between germline ends came to 15 bases. The CDR3 DNA is TGTGCCAGCAGTTACTCGCCCTCGGGTCACCTCTACGAGCAGTACTTC. Translating it yields CASSYSPSGHLYEQYF.

This clone was recorded once. The chain carries TRBV27 and TRBJ1-2; the match to TRBD1 covers 8 bases. There are 19 residues in the CDR3. Losses at the gene ends were 3 bases for V and 4 bases for J; bases not matched to a gene: 19. Germline V lookup: CDR1 MNHEY, CDR2 SMNVEV (reference sequence). The CDR3 sequence: CASSFIGLSSGGHGYGYTF. CDR3 in DNA: TGTGCCAGCAGTTTTATTGGGCTTAGCTCAGGGGGCCATGGCTATGGCTACACCTTC.

The chain recombines TRBV28 with TRBJ2-2, with TRBD2 identical over 8 bases. Trimming removed 8 bases from V and 5 bases from J; junction bases left unmatched: 13. Germline lookup yields CDR1 MDHEN and CDR2 SYDVKM. The CDR3 is 16 amino acids. Here the CDR3 reads CASGSPAGAGTGELFF. The CDR3 DNA reads TGTGCCAGCGGGTCTCCAGCGGGAGCGGGAACCGGGGAGCTGTTTTTT. The whole variable domain, remainder taken from reference TRBV28 and TRBJ2-2, is DVKVTQSSRYLVKRTGEKVFLECVQDMDHENMFWYRQDPGLGLRLIYFSYDVKMKEKGDIPEGYSVSREKKERFSLILESASTNQTSMYLCASGSPAGAGTGELFFGEGSRLTVL.

The chain links TRBV25-1 to TRBJ1-1; D unclear. The CDR3 totals 12 residues. The germline CDR1 and CDR2 sequences are MGHDK and SYGVNS. V was pared by 6 bases and J by 7 bases, with 12 bases between. The CDR3 DNA follows: TGTGCCAGCAGCCAGGTCGCAGGTGAAGCTTTCTTT. Translated: CASSQVAGEAFF. Variable domain in full (rest from reference TRBV25-1 and TRBJ1-1): EADIYQTPRYLVIGTGKKITLECSQTMGHDKMYWYQQDPGMELHLIHYSYGVNSTEKGDLSSESTVSRIRTEHFPLTLESARPSHTSQYLCASSQVAGEAFFGQGTRLTVV.

The chain couples TRBV6-6 to TRBJ1-2; TRBD1 matches 8 bases. This CDR3 has 15 amino acids. With 5 bases clipped from V and 6 bases from J, the junction kept 11 bases outside the gene matches. Germline CDR1 reads MNHNY; CDR2 reads SVGAGI (reference sequence). CDR3 residues: CASSPLGQGGNGYTF. The CDR3 bases are TGTGCCAGCAGTCCCCTCGGACAGGGAGGAAATGGCTACACCTTC.

This chain uses TRBV19 with TRBJ1-2; possible D gene TRBD1, 5 bases. This CDR3 region has 14 residues. Germline CDR1 and CDR2: LNHDA and SQIVND (reference sequence). The V end lost 6 bases, the J end lost 2 bases, and 13 bases lay between the germline ends. The CDR3 DNA reads TGTGCCAGTAGCATGCGGGGGTCGAACTATGGCTACACCTTC. Translation gives CASSMRGSNYGYTF.

This rearrangement joins TRBV7-8 to TRBJ2-7, with TRBD1 identical over 11 bases. This CDR3 has 15 residues. Germline-derived CDR1 and CDR2 are SGHVS and FQNEAQ. The trim removed 5 bases at V and 3 bases at J, leaving 6 bases unmatched. CDR3 DNA sequence: TGTGCCAGCAGCCGGGGGACAGGGGGAGACTACGAGCAGTACTTC. Encoded protein: CASSRGTGGDYEQYF. The entire variable domain, with the rest obtained from reference TRBV7-8 and TRBJ2-7, is as follows: GAGVSQSPRYKVAKRGQDVALRCDPISGHVSLFWYQQALGQGPEFLTYFQNEAQLDKSGLPSDRFFAERPEGSVSTLKIQRTQQEDSAVYLCASSRGTGGDYEQYFGPGTRLTVT.

This chain joins TRBV29-1 and TRBJ1-4; D gene uncertain. The CDR3 contains 13 residues. Germline V gives CDR1 SQVTM, CDR2 ANQGSEA. V was clipped by 7 bases and J by 8 bases, with 17 bases between them. CDR3 sequence reads: CSAEIVHGEKLFF. The CDR3 region has the DNA TGCAGCGCCGAGATCGTTCATGGAGAAAAACTGTTTTTT.

Worth noting for this clone: A read error may account for a junction end that differs from germline. The genes are TRBV28 and TRBJ2-2; a weak D match, TRBD1 (5 bases). The CDR3 sequence is 13 residues long. The germline gives CDR1 MDHEN, CDR2 SYDVKM. Written as DNA, the CDR3 is TGTGCCGGCAGGGCACCGAACACCGGGGAGCTGTTTTTT. Translating gives CAGRAPNTGELFF.

In its sample, this clone was seen once. The same CDR3 also results from other DNA sequences found in this sample. V gene TRBV6-1 combines with J gene TRBJ1-3, with D unresolved. The V and J ends lost 9 bases and 0 bases respectively, with 9 bases between them. The length of the CDR3 is 13 residues. In germline, CDR1 is MNHNS, CDR2 SASEGT. The CDR3 sequence: CASRTSSGNTIYF. CDR3 in DNA: TGTGCCAGTCGGACCAGCTCTGGAAACACCATATATTTT.

This chain connects TRBV27 to TRBJ1-1; D may be TRBD1 (5 bases). V lost 3 bases and J lost 6, with 14 bases in between. Looked up from germline, CDR1 is MNHEY and CDR2 is SMNVEV (reference sequence). The CDR3 is 14 amino acids. Here the CDR3 reads CASSFGGRFAEAFF. The CDR3 region has the DNA TGTGCCAGCAGTTTCGGGGGACGGTTCGCTGAAGCTTTCTTT.

The genes are TRBV2 and TRBJ1-1; possibly TRBD1 for D (6 bases). The V and J ends lost 3 bases and 3 bases respectively, with 14 bases between them. The CDR3 contains 15 residues. CDR1 and CDR2 from the germline V gene are SNHLY and FYNNEI. The CDR3 spells CASSDPGHWYTEAFF. The CDR3 DNA reads as TGTGCCAGCAGTGATCCGGGACACTGGTACACTGAAGCTTTCTTT.

V usage is TRBV19 and J usage is TRBJ1-5; 7 bases match TRBD1. This CDR3 spans 17 amino acids. Germline lookup yields CDR1 LNHDA and CDR2 SQIVND (reference sequence). V was clipped by 4 bases and J by 1 base; unmatched bases: 10. CDR3 loop: CASSNRQGVVSNQPQHF. CDR3 coding DNA: TGTGCCAGTAGTAACCGACAGGGAGTGGTGAGCAATCAGCCCCAGCATTTT.

The chain couples TRBV27 to TRBJ1-6, with 8 bases matching TRBD1. Unmatched junction bases numbered 3, after V lost 6 bases and J lost 2 bases. The CDR3 runs 15 residues. CDR1 is MNHEY and CDR2 is SMNVEV in the germline V gene (reference sequence). The CDR3 sequence: CASSDRGPYNSPLHF. The CDR3 DNA reads as TGTGCCAGCAGCGACAGGGGCCCCTATAATTCACCCCTCCACTTT.

The chain recombines TRBV7-2 with TRBJ2-1, with D perhaps TRBD1 or TRBD2 (6 bases each). Trimming stripped 2 bases from V and 7 bases from J, with 21 bases between. Per the germline V gene, CDR1 is SGHTA and CDR2 is FQGNSA. The CDR3 is 17 residues long. The CDR3 nucleotides read TGTGCCAGCAGCTTAATGATCGGGAGTGGGGGCAAGAATGAGCAGTTCTTC. This codes for CASSLMIGSGGKNEQFF.

The chain recombines TRBV20-1 with TRBJ1-2; 8 bases match TRBD1. This CDR3 has 11 residues. Germline V gene sequence: CDR1 DFQATT, CDR2 SNEGSKA (reference sequence). V shed 3 bases, J shed 8 bases, and the junction held 2 bases outside the gene matches. DNA of the CDR3: TGCAGTGCTAGGGACAGGGAAGGCTACACCTTC. It is translated as CSARDREGYTF.

This clone was seen more than once but under ten times. The chain employs TRBV18 and TRBJ1-5; no definite D call. The CDR3 has 18 residues. Germline V gene data show CDR1 as KGHSH and CDR2 as LQKENI. Trimming removed 0 bases at V and 0 bases at J, with 15 bases between. CDR3 nucleotides: TGTGCCAGCTCACCACCTAATCCCGGCGGATCTAGCAATCAGCCCCAGCATTTT. This sequence encodes CASSPPNPGGSSNQPQHF.

The J gene is TRBJ1-4, the V gene TRBV28, with 7 positions matching TRBD1. Germline-derived CDR1 and CDR2 are MDHEN and SYDVKM. The CDR3 loop spans 15 amino acids. The V segment lost 2 bases and the J segment 8 bases; nucleotides outside the gene matches: 8. CDR3 bases: TGTGCCAGCAGTTTAGGCACAGGGGTGAGCGAAAAACTGTTTTTT. Translated, it gives CASSLGTGVSEKLFF.

This clone was seen once. The genes are TRBV9 and TRBJ1-5; 7 positions agree with TRBD1. The CDR3 is made up of 15 amino acids. Germline assignment: CDR1 SGDLS and CDR2 YYNGEE. The V and J ends lost 3 bases and 0 bases, in that order; junction bases with no gene match: 3. CDR3 nucleotides: TGTGCCAGCAGCGCGGGACAGTATAGCAATCAGCCCCAGCATTTT. It encodes CASSAGQYSNQPQHF.

This rearrangement joins TRBV5-1 to TRBJ1-2; TRBD1 aligns across 10 bases. After removal of 4 bases from V and 6 bases from J, the junction contained 6 bases not matched to a gene. This CDR3 has 14 residues. From germline, CDR1 is SGHRS and CDR2 YFSETQ. This chain's CDR3 is CASSKDRGTDGYTF. The DNA of the CDR3 is TGCGCCAGCAGCAAGGACAGGGGGACGGATGGCTACACCTTC.

V usage is TRBV18 and J usage is TRBJ2-1, with D perhaps TRBD2 (5 bases). Looked up from germline, CDR1 is KGHSH and CDR2 is LQKENI. CDR3 length: 16 residues. V was shortened by 1 base and J by 5 bases, with 15 bases between the two germline ends. The CDR3 bases are TGTGCCAGCTCACCACGAGCGGACCCCCGCAACAATGAGCAGTTCTTC. It yields the protein CASSPRADPRNNEQFF.